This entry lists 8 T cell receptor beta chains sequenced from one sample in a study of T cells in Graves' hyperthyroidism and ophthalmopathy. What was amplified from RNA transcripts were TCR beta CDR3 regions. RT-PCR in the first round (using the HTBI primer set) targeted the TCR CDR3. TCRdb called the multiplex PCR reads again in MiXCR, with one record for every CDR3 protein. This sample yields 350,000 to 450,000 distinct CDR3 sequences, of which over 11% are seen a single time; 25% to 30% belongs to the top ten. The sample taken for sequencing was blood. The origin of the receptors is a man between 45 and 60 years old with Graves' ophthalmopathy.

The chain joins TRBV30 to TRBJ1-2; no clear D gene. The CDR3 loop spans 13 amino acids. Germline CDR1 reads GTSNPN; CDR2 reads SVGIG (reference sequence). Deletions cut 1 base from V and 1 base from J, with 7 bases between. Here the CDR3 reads CAWSGGSNYGYTF. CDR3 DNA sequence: TGTGCCTGGAGTGGCGGCAGTAACTATGGCTACACCTTC. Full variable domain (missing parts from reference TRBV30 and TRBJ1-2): SQTIHQWPATLVQPVGSPLSLECTVEGTSNPNLYWYRQAAGRGLQLLFYSVGIGQISSEVPQNLSASRPQDRQFILSSKKLLLSDSGFYLCAWSGGSNYGYTFGSGTRLTVV.

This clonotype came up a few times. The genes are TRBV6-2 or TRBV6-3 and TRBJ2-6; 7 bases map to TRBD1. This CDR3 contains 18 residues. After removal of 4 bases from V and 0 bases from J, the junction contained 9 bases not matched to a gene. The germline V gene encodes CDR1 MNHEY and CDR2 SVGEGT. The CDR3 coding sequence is TGTGCCAGCAGTTCCCCAACAGGGGCCTCCTCTGGGGCCAACGTCCTGACTTTC. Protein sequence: CASSSPTGASSGANVLTF.

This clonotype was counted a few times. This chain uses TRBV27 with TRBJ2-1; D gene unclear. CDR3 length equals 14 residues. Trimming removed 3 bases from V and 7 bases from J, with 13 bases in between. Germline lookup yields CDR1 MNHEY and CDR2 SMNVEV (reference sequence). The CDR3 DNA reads TGTGCCAGCAGTTTTGCCGGGTATAGTAATGAGCAGTTCTTC. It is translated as CASSFAGYSNEQFF.

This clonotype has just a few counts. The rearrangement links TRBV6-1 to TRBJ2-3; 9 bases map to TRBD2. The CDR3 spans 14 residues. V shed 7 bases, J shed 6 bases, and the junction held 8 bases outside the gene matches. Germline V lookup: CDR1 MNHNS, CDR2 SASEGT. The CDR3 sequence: CASTVAGGRDTQYF. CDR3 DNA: TGTGCCAGCACAGTGGCGGGAGGGCGTGATACGCAGTATTTT.

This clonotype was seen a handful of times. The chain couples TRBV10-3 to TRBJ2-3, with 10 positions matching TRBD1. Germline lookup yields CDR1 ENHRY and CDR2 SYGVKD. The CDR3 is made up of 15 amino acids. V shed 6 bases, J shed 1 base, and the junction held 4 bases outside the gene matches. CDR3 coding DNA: TGTGCCATCAGACCCGGGACAGGGGGCACAGATACGCAGTATTTT. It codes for CAIRPGTGGTDTQYF.

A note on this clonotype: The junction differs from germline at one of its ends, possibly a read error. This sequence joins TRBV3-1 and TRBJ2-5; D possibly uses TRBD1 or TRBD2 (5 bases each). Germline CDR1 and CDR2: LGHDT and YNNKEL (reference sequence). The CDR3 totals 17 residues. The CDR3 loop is CASSHRPPGTELETQYF. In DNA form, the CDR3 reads TGCGCCAGCAGCCACAGACCCCCCGGGACCGAGCTTGAGACCCAGTACTTC.

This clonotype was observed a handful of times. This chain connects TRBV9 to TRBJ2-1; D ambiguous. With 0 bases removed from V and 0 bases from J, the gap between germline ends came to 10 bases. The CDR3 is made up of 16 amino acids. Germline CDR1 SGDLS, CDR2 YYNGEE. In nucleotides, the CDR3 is TGTGCCAGCAGCGTAGGTGGACCAGACTCCTACAATGAGCAGTTCTTC. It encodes CASSVGGPDSYNEQFF. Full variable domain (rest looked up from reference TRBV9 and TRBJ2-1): DSGVTQTPKHLITATGQRVTLRCSPRSGDLSVYWYQQSLDQGLQFLIQYYNGEERAKGNILERFSAQQFPDLHSELNLSSLELGDSALYFCASSVGGPDSYNEQFFGPGTRLTVL.

The CDR3 bases are TGCAGTGCTAGAGGTGTGAGCGGGAAGCCAGATACGCAGTATTTT. Amino acid sequence: CSARGVSGKPDTQYF. This sequence joins TRBV20-1 and TRBJ2-3, with 7 bases identical to TRBD2. The CDR3 runs to 15 residues. The V gene end was trimmed by 1 base and the J gene end by 4 bases; junction bases not matched to a gene: 8. The germline gives CDR1 DFQATT, CDR2 SNEGSKA (reference sequence).